This entry is about one T cell receptor beta chain. No antigen is known for it. This specimen belongs to a study of early T cells in non-severe SARS-CoV-2 infection. Overall study context: Whole-blood bulk RNA, unsorted, was sequenced, and chains were unpaired. General study points: Using VDJdb, the matching emphasized anti-spike CD8 responses while missing private and CD4 specificities.

Tagging with unique molecular identifiers was applied to individual cDNA molecules. TCRdb analysed the 5' RACE reads with MiXCR anew, one entry per CDR3 protein. The table has about 49,000 distinct CDR3 sequences, roughly 12% seen once. The sequencing input was whole blood. The TCR comes from an adult who was a healthcare worker with PCR-confirmed SARS-CoV-2 infection or an uninfected control (not recorded which).

Here the CDR3 DNA reads TGTGCCAGCAGCGAGAGGCCCCTAGCGGGATCCGAGCAGTACTTC. It codes for CASSERPLAGSEQYF. The rearrangement links TRBV7-2 to TRBJ2-7, with TRBD2 identical over 9 bases. There are 15 residues in the CDR3. Germline CDR1 SGHTA, CDR2 FQGNSA. Unmatched junction bases numbered 11, after V lost 5 bases and J lost 6 bases. Based on the CDR3 plus reference TRBV7-2 and TRBJ2-7, the full variable domain is GAGVSQSPSNKVTEKGKDVELRCDPISGHTALYWYRQSLGQGLEFLIYFQGNSAPDKSGLPSDRFSAERTGGSVSTLTIQRTQQEDSAVYLCASSERPLAGSEQYFGPGTRLTVT.